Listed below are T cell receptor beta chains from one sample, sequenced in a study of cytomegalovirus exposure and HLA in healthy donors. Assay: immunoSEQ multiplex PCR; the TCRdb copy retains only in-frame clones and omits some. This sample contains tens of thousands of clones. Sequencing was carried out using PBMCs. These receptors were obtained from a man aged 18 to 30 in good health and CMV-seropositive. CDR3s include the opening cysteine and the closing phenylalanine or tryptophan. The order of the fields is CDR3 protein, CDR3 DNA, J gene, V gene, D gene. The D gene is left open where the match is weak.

CASSSTGGNEKLFF	TGTGCCAGCAGCTCAACAGGGGGTAATGAAAAACTGTTTTTT	TRBJ1-4	TRBV7-6	TRBD1
CASSHKDRGNEQYF	TGCGCCAGCAGCCACAAGGACAGGGGGAACGAGCAGTACTTC	TRBJ2-7	TRBV5-1	TRBD1
CASSPRQGSEEQYF	TGTGCCAGCAGCCCCCGACAGGGAAGTGAAGAGCAGTACTTC	TRBJ2-7	TRBV7-9	TRBD1
CASSIGTGPYEQYF	TGTGCCAGCAGCATCGGGACAGGGCCATACGAGCAGTACTTC	TRBJ2-7	TRBV5-4	TRBD1
CASSYSLEMNTEAFF	TGTGCCAGCAGTTACTCGTTAGAAATGAACACTGAAGCTTTCTTT	TRBJ1-1	TRBV6-5	NA
CASSLSFYYEQYF	TGTGCCAGCAGTTTATCTTTCTACTACGAGCAGTACTTC	TRBJ2-7	TRBV28	NA
CASTLDRGGGYTF	TGTGCCAGCACCTTAGACAGGGGCGGTGGCTACACCTTC	TRBJ1-2	TRBV2	TRBD1
CASSSRDRGKSQPQHF	TGTGCCAGCAGTTCCAGGGACAGGGGAAAAAGTCAGCCCCAGCATTTT	TRBJ1-5	TRBV27	TRBD1
CASLSSYNEQFF	TGTGCCAGCCTGAGCTCCTACAATGAGCAGTTCTTC	TRBJ2-1	TRBV27	NA
CASSGQGARHYNEQFF	TGTGCCAGCAGCGGCCAGGGGGCGCGTCACTACAATGAGCAGTTCTTC	TRBJ2-1	TRBV2	TRBD1
CASSEWSSGSKQYF	TGTGCCAGCAGTGAATGGAGTAGCGGGAGTAAGCAGTACTTC	TRBJ2-7	TRBV2	TRBD2
CASSLVEGAPYGYTF	TGCGCCAGCAGCTTGGTAGAGGGGGCCCCCTATGGCTACACCTTC	TRBJ1-2	TRBV5-1	TRBD1
CASSTPGLGTEAFF	TGCGCCAGCAGCACGCCAGGGTTGGGCACTGAAGCTTTCTTT	TRBJ1-1	TRBV10-2	NA
CASSRGTANYEQYF	TGTGCCAGCTCACGGGGGACAGCCAACTACGAGCAGTACTTC	TRBJ2-7	TRBV18	TRBD1
CASSPGQGIEGYTF	TGCGCCAGCAGTCCTGGACAGGGAATTGAAGGCTACACCTTC	TRBJ1-2	TRBV5-1	TRBD1
CASSYRVSYGYTF	TGTGCCAGCAGTTACAGGGTTTCCTATGGCTACACCTTC	TRBJ1-2	TRBV27	NA
CASSESSGRSDEQFF	TGTGCCAGCAGTGAATCTAGTGGGAGGTCCGATGAGCAGTTCTTC	TRBJ2-1	TRBV6-1	NA
CASSKPGQGYRYEQYF	TGTGCCAGCAGTAAACCGGGACAGGGTTATAGGTACGAGCAGTACTTC	TRBJ2-7	TRBV28	TRBD1
CASSTTVTFYQETQYF	TGTGCCAGCAGCACGACAGTTACGTTCTACCAAGAGACCCAGTACTTC	TRBJ2-5	TRBV14	NA
CASSSPWDSHNSIHF	TGTGCCAGCAGCTCCCCCTGGGACAGCCATAATTCGATCCACTTT	TRBJ1-6	TRBV6-6	TRBD1
CASSLTAGVYNSPLHF	TGCGCCAGCAGCTTGACGGCAGGGGTCTATAATTCACCCCTCCACTTT	TRBJ1-6	TRBV5-1	NA
CASRAGQGSAGNTIYF	TGTGCCAGCAGGGCCGGACAGGGGAGTGCTGGAAACACCATATATTTT	TRBJ1-3	TRBV6-6	TRBD1
CAISENRGSATDTQYF	TGTGCCATCAGTGAGAACCGGGGGTCGGCCACAGATACGCAGTATTTT	TRBJ2-3	TRBV10-3	NA
CASSIAGPSQPQHF	TGTGCCAGTAGTATAGCTGGGCCCAGTCAGCCCCAGCATTTT	TRBJ1-5	TRBV19	NA
CASSMGGGASSYEQYF	TGCGCCAGCAGCATGGGAGGGGGGGCTAGTTCCTACGAGCAGTACTTC	TRBJ2-7	TRBV5-1	NA
CASSWGQVGREQYF	TGTGCCAGCAGCTGGGGACAGGTTGGACGGGAGCAGTACTTC	TRBJ2-7	TRBV7-6	TRBD1
CASSPGQGYEQYF	TGTGCCAGCAGTCCGGGACAGGGGTACGAGCAGTACTTC	TRBJ2-7	TRBV28	TRBD1
CARSLMRNKAQGNQYF	TGTGCCAGAAGCTTAATGCGTAATAAGGCGCAGGGGAATCAGTACTTC	TRBJ2-4	TRBV5-3	NA
CASSYGVGYNEQFF	TGTGCCAGCAGCTACGGGGTTGGCTACAATGAGCAGTTCTTC	TRBJ2-1	TRBV7-2	NA
CASSPIPGRANEKLFF	TGCGCCAGCAGCCCGATCCCAGGGCGTGCTAATGAAAAACTGTTTTTT	TRBJ1-4	TRBV4-1	NA
CASGPTGTVHEQYF	TGTGCCAGTGGGCCGACCGGGACAGTTCACGAGCAGTACTTC	TRBJ2-7	TRBV19	TRBD1
CASSQTGGNQPQHF	TGTGCCAGCAGTCAAACAGGGGGCAATCAGCCCCAGCATTTT	TRBJ1-5	TRBV7-9	TRBD1
CAWSDPFDGGVNSPLHF	TGTGCCTGGAGTGACCCTTTCGACGGAGGCGTTAATTCACCCCTCCACTTT	TRBJ1-6	TRBV30	NA
CASSFPGGLREKLFF	TGTGCCAGCAGTTTCCCAGGGGGCTTGAGGGAAAAACTGTTTTTT	TRBJ1-4	TRBV28	TRBD1
CASSLLLTLSTSGNTIYF	TGTGCCAGCAGCTTACTATTAACTCTCTCTACCTCTGGAAACACCATATATTTT	TRBJ1-3	TRBV7-9	NA
CASSVAGGSYEQYF	TGTGCCAGTAGTGTGGCAGGGGGGTCCTACGAGCAGTACTTC	TRBJ2-7	TRBV19	NA
CASSPRTPSYEQYF	TGTGCCAGCAGCCCCCGGACTCCCTCCTACGAGCAGTACTTC	TRBJ2-7	TRBV4-2	NA
CASSYSGQGSSNQPQHF	TGTGCCAGCAGCTACTCGGGACAGGGCAGTAGCAATCAGCCCCAGCATTTT	TRBJ1-5	TRBV7-9	TRBD1
CASSLGQGPTQYF	TGTGCCAGCAGCTTGGGACAGGGGCCGACCCAGTACTTC	TRBJ2-5	TRBV7-2	TRBD1
CASSYDRNTEAFF	TGTGCCAGCAGTTATGACAGGAACACTGAAGCTTTCTTT	TRBJ1-1	TRBV6-4	NA